This TCR beta chain emerged from a study of T cell responses to AZD1222 COVID-19 vaccine. Whole-study findings and limits: Clonal diversity was possibly underestimated; the donors were predominantly white British and more often female.

The data were produced by immunoSEQ multiplex PCR, yet TCRdb's version contains in-frame clones alone and is incomplete. The sample lists about 85,000 clones, approximately 86% occurring once. Germline assignment: CDR1 SGDLS and CDR2 YYNGEE. The CDR3 loop spans 15 amino acids. Trimming at V came to 2 bases and at J to 4 bases, leaving 4 bases not matched to a gene. Notes on this clone: Antigen unknown.

The starting material was peripheral blood, obtained on day 0 of AZD1222 vaccination. This receptor was taken from an adult in good health. The chain uses TRBV9 and TRBJ1-1, with 11 positions matching TRBD1. This CDR3 is CASSVMGQGGTEAFF. The CDR3 DNA sequence: TGTGCCAGCAGCGTCATGGGACAGGGGGGCACTGAAGCTTTCTTT.